Below, one T cell receptor (beta chain) is given with its context. The data derive from a study of T-cell memory formation after mild COVID-19. TCRdb processed the 5' RACE reads anew with MiXCR; each CDR3 protein has one entry. This table holds about 430,000 distinct CDR3 sequences, under 20% found once. The sequencing sample was made of PBMCs or a T cell subset sorted from them (not recorded which). This receptor was identified in a man aged 18-30 years who had mild COVID-19 (a few samples of this study predate the infection). Cell type and time point are not known.

CDR3 residues: CASTEGDRANEQFF. DNA of the CDR3: TGCGCCAGCACGGAGGGAGATCGGGCCAATGAGCAGTTCTTC. The chain combines TRBV5-1 with TRBJ2-1; a possible D gene is TRBD2 (6 bases). CDR1 and CDR2 (germline): SGHRS, YFSETQ. Trimming stripped 6 bases from V and 6 bases from J, with 16 bases between. The CDR3 has 14 amino acids.